These T cell receptor beta chains were read from a single sample in a study of human T cells and chemical hapten exposure. In TCRdb, the RACE reads were re-called with MiXCR into one record per CDR3 protein. The data show 80,000 to 100,000 distinct CDR3 sequences, about a tenth seen once. The sample consisted of whole blood, taken in connection with sensitization to the hapten diphenylcyclopropenone (DPC). The receptors here all came from a woman in her twenties or thirties with alopecia areata. Some clones in this sample may be carry-over from other donors' samples. The CDR3 runs from the conserved cysteine through the conserved F or W. A D gene is named only where the DNA matches it firmly. Clone size is shown for a subset of rows, as once, few, many or a class of expanded clone.

TGTGCCAGCAGCAAGCGGGCGAACACTGAAGCTTTCTTT	CASSKRANTEAFF	TRBJ1-1	NA	TRBV11-2	many
TGTGCCAGCAGCATGGGACAGGGGCCCCCCAATGAGCAGTTCTTC	CASSMGQGPPNEQFF	TRBJ2-1	TRBD1	TRBV5-4	few
TGTGCCAGCAGTTTAGGCGTCAGGGGCTCTTCACCCCTCCACTTT	CASSLGVRGSSPLHF	TRBJ1-6	NA	TRBV12-3/TRBV12-4	many
TGTGCCAGCAGTGACGGAGGGGAGGCTACGCAGTATTTT	CASSDGGEATQYF	TRBJ2-3	NA	TRBV6-4	few
TGTGCCATCAGTGACCCCGGGGGTCCGGACTCTGGAAACACCATATATTTT	CAISDPGGPDSGNTIYF	TRBJ1-3	NA	TRBV10-3	many
TGCAGCGTTGGGATTGGAGGGGTTGGGACTGAAGCTTTCTTT	CSVGIGGVGTEAFF	TRBJ1-1	NA	TRBV29-1	few
TGTGCCAGCGGACTAGCGGGAAGGAATGAGCAGTTCTTC	CASGLAGRNEQFF	TRBJ2-1	TRBD2	TRBV28	NA
TGCAGCGTTGGCGGACAGGGTGGGGCAGATACGCAGTATTTT	CSVGGQGGADTQYF	TRBJ2-3	TRBD1	TRBV29-1	many
TGCGCCAGCAGCCAGAGGGTCCTGAACACCGGGGAGCTGTTTTTT	CASSQRVLNTGELFF	TRBJ2-2	NA	TRBV4-1	few
TGTGCCAGCAGCCCCTGGGGGGCGTATGGCTACACCTTC	CASSPWGAYGYTF	TRBJ1-2	NA	TRBV28	many
TGTGCCAGCAGCAAAGTGCCTAGGAAGTACCAAGAGACCCAGTACTTC	CASSKVPRKYQETQYF	TRBJ2-5	NA	TRBV21-1	few
TGTGCCAGCAGCTTCCTAACCACAGGGGACGAGCAGTACTTC	CASSFLTTGDEQYF	TRBJ2-7	TRBD1	TRBV5-8	NA
TGTGCCAGTAGTAGTGCCAACCCCTACAATGAGCAGTTCTTC	CASSSANPYNEQFF	TRBJ2-1	NA	TRBV19	NA
TGTGCCAGCAGCTTAAGCAGCTCTCAGCCCCAGCATTTT	CASSLSSSQPQHF	TRBJ1-5	NA	TRBV7-9	NA
TGCGCCAGCAGCCAAGAGACAAAATATGGCTACACCTTC	CASSQETKYGYTF	TRBJ1-2	NA	TRBV4-1	many
TGTGCCAGCAGTGACGGGACGGTCAATCAGCCCCAGCATTTT	CASSDGTVNQPQHF	TRBJ1-5	NA	TRBV2	many
TGTGCCAGCAGTGACCGTACCTATGGCTACACCTTC	CASSDRTYGYTF	TRBJ1-2	NA	TRBV28	few
TGTGCCAGCAGTGACGAGGGCAGGGGGTATCTACGCACAGATACGCAGTATTTT	CASSDEGRGYLRTDTQYF	TRBJ2-3	TRBD1	TRBV6-1	many
TGTGCCAGCAGCTTAGGGGAAGGTTCAGATACGCAGTATTTT	CASSLGEGSDTQYF	TRBJ2-3	NA	TRBV7-9	NA
TGTGCCAGCAGTGCCGAGGTGACTAGGCGTTTCAATGAGCAGTTCTTC	CASSAEVTRRFNEQFF	TRBJ2-1	NA	TRBV28	many
TGTGCCAGCTCACCGGGACAGGGTGAGCAGTTCTTC	CASSPGQGEQFF	TRBJ2-1	TRBD1	TRBV18	few
TGTGCCAGCACCATTGGAGGTTCGGGAAGAGCTTTCTTT	CASTIGGSGRAFF	TRBJ1-1	NA	TRBV28	once
TGCGCCAGCAGCTGGGGGACTAGCGGGTACACAGATACGCAGTATTTT	CASSWGTSGYTDTQYF	TRBJ2-3	TRBD2	TRBV5-1	many
TGTGCCAGCAGTTCCGGTGGACAGGGCGGAGGCGAGCAGTTCTTC	CASSSGGQGGGEQFF	TRBJ2-1	TRBD1	TRBV28	few
TGCAGTGCTTGGCAGTCGAGGGTGGATACGCAGTATTTT	CSAWQSRVDTQYF	TRBJ2-3	NA	TRBV20-1	many
NA	CSVSGQGGGYTF	TRBJ1-2	NA	TRBV29-1	many
TGTGCCAGCAGTCCCTACACACCTGGCACTGAAGCTTTCTTT	CASSPYTPGTEAFF	TRBJ1-1	NA	TRBV7-2	many
TGTGTCAGCAGCGCCCCAGGGTATACTTATTCACCCCTCCACTTT	CVSSAPGYTYSPLHF	TRBJ1-6	NA	TRBV11-2	NA
TGTGCCAGCAGCTTATCGGGTAGCGGGAGTTACACAGATACGCAGTATTTT	CASSLSGSGSYTDTQYF	TRBJ2-3	TRBD2	TRBV7-3	few